This entry lists 26 T cell receptor beta chains sequenced from one sample in a study of CD4 T cells in relation to SARS-CoV-2 and coronaviruses. The data were produced by immunoSEQ multiplex PCR, yet TCRdb's version contains in-frame clones alone and is incomplete. The data hold 50,000 to 70,000 clones, with roughly 94% observed a single time. Sequencing used naive CD4+ T cells from PBMCs. Subset indicated: naive CD4+ T cells isolated by negative enrichment. The receptors derive from an adult with COVID-19.

The CDR3 nucleotides are TGTGCCAGCAGTTTACATGGGACAGGGGTTAGCTCTGGGGCCAACGTCCTGACTTTC. Its translation: CASSLHGTGVSSGANVLTF. J is TRBJ2-6 and V is TRBV27; 10 nucleotides agree with TRBD1. The V gene's germline CDR1 is MNHEY and CDR2 SMNVEV (reference sequence). V was pared by 2 bases and J by 0 bases, with 7 bases of the junction left unmatched. There are 19 residues in the CDR3.

The chain links TRBV28 to TRBJ2-7, with D uncertain. Looked up from germline, CDR1 is MDHEN and CDR2 is SYDVKM. The CDR3 is 13 residues long. V gave up 8 bases and J gave up 1 base, with 12 bases separating them. This chain's CDR3 is CASGMTTSYEQYF. The CDR3 DNA reads TGTGCCAGCGGAATGACCACATCCTACGAGCAGTACTTC. Supplemented by reference TRBV28 and TRBJ2-7, the full variable domain reads DVKVTQSSRYLVKRTGEKVFLECVQDMDHENMFWYRQDPGLGLRLIYFSYDVKMKEKGDIPEGYSVSREKKERFSLILESASTNQTSMYLCASGMTTSYEQYFGPGTRLTVT.

This chain uses TRBV6-4 with TRBJ2-1; TRBD2 aligns across 11 bases. This CDR3 has 17 residues. Trimming at V came to 0 bases and at J to 3 bases, leaving 4 bases not matched to a gene. Germline CDR1 MRHNA, CDR2 SNTAGT. The CDR3 spells CASSDSSGTSGYNEQFF. The CDR3 nucleotides are TGTGCCAGCAGTGACTCCTCCGGGACTAGCGGCTACAATGAGCAGTTCTTC.

This chain connects TRBV6-1 to TRBJ2-7, with 7 bases fitting TRBD2. Germline CDR1 and CDR2: MNHNS and SASEGT. V shed 3 bases, J shed 0 bases, and the junction held 2 bases outside the gene matches. CDR3 size: 14 residues. The CDR3 DNA is TGTGCCAGCAGTGACCCTAGCGGCTCCTACGAGCAGTACTTC. Protein sequence: CASSDPSGSYEQYF.

This sequence joins TRBV2 and TRBJ2-7, with TRBD1 matching 7 bases. This CDR3 is built from 14 residues. Germline-derived CDR1 and CDR2 are SNHLY and FYNNEI. V lost 7 bases and J lost 3; bases outside the gene matches: 9. The CDR3 loop reads CASMPATGYYEQYF. CDR3 DNA: TGTGCCAGCATGCCGGCGACAGGGTACTACGAGCAGTACTTC. Based on the CDR3 plus reference TRBV2 and TRBJ2-7, the full variable domain is EPEVTQTPSHQVTQMGQEVILRCVPISNHLYFYWYRQILGQKVEFLVSFYNNEISEKSEIFDDQFSVERPDGSNFTLKIRSTKLEDSAMYFCASMPATGYYEQYFGPGTRLTVT.

This chain connects TRBV11-2 to TRBJ1-3; the D gene is possibly TRBD1 (6 bases). The germline V gene has CDR1 SGHAT and CDR2 FQNNGV. The CDR3 runs 16 residues. The germline V and J ends were trimmed by 5 bases and 4 bases, with 18 bases remaining between them. Written as DNA, the CDR3 is TGTGCCAGCAGCCTTAGGGGGGGTCCAATCGGAAACACCATATATTTT. Its protein product is CASSLRGGPIGNTIYF.

The chain has TRBV3-1 (or the pseudogene TRBV3-2) and TRBJ2-3; D may correspond to TRBD1 or TRBD2 (6 bases each). This CDR3 is 16 amino acids long. The germline V gene encodes CDR1 LGHDT and CDR2 YNNKEL (reference sequence). The V and J ends lost 1 base and 4 bases respectively, with 15 bases between them. CDR3 amino acids: CASSQVGGGMADTQYF. The CDR3, as DNA: TGTGCCAGCAGCCAAGTAGGGGGAGGAATGGCAGATACGCAGTATTTT.

This rearrangement joins TRBV5-1 to TRBJ1-1; D call uncertain. Trimming took 4 bases from V and 0 from J, leaving 10 bases between them. Germline V gene sequence: CDR1 SGHRS, CDR2 YFSETQ. The length of the CDR3 is 14 residues. This chain's CDR3 is CASSGGPLNTEAFF. DNA for the CDR3: TGCGCCAGCAGCGGCGGGCCACTGAACACTGAAGCTTTCTTT.

The rearrangement joins TRBV7-9 to TRBJ2-1; D unresolved. V lost 5 bases, J lost 2 bases, and 10 bases lay in between. Looked up from germline, CDR1 is SEHNR and CDR2 is FQNEAQ (reference sequence). This CDR3 contains 14 residues. CDR3 in DNA: TGTGCCAGCAGCCTAGGACCAGCCTACAATGAGCAGTTCTTC. This sequence encodes CASSLGPAYNEQFF.

The chain combines TRBV2 with TRBJ2-1; no firm D call. V was shortened by 3 bases and J by 5 bases, with 11 bases between the two germline ends. Germline V gene sequence: CDR1 SNHLY, CDR2 FYNNEI. The CDR3 spans 14 residues. In DNA, the CDR3 is TGTGCCAGCAGTGACAGCTCAAAAAACAATGAGCAGTTCTTC. This sequence encodes CASSDSSKNNEQFF.

The CDR3 DNA reads as TGTGCCAGCAGCCAAGCCGGGACTAGAAACACCGGGGAGCTGTTTTTT. Its protein is CASSQAGTRNTGELFF. The V call is TRBV7-7, the J call TRBJ2-2; 8 bases line up with TRBD2. CDR1 is SSHAT and CDR2 is FNYEAQ in the germline V gene (reference sequence). J was trimmed by 2 bases and V by 5 bases; bases with no gene match: 7. CDR3 length equals 16 residues.

The table lists this clone with a few counts. The chain links TRBV5-1 to TRBJ2-1, with D maybe TRBD2 (6 bases). This CDR3 has 18 amino acids. V was clipped by 0 bases and J by 0 bases, with 16 bases between them. CDR1 SGHRS and CDR2 YFSETQ come from the germline V gene. The CDR3 bases are TGCGCCAGCAGCTTGGGCCTAGCGACCTATTCCTCCTACAATGAGCAGTTCTTC. Its translation is CASSLGLATYSSYNEQFF.

The chain carries TRBV25-1 and TRBJ2-3, with 10 bases fitting TRBD2. Germline assignment: CDR1 MGHDK and CDR2 SYGVNS. There are 14 residues in the CDR3. Trimming cost V 6 bases and J 9 bases; bases outside gene matches: 9. CDR3 region: CASRTSGAARTQYF. In DNA form, the CDR3 reads TGTGCCAGCAGAACTAGCGGGGCGGCGCGAACGCAGTATTTT.

The chain is built from TRBV7-2 and TRBJ2-7; TRBD1 might be the D (6 bases). Germline CDR1 is SGHTA and CDR2 is FQGNSA. The V end was cut by 5 bases, the J end by 4 bases, with 9 bases between. The CDR3 runs to 12 residues. CDR3: CASSLRGYEQYF. The CDR3 bases are TGTGCCAGCAGCCTCAGGGGATACGAGCAGTACTTC.

In its sample, this clone was seen once. The chain joins TRBV5-6 to TRBJ2-1; 11 bases map to TRBD2. Germline CDR1 SGHDT, CDR2 YYEEEE. The ends lost 4 bases at V and 12 bases at J; junction bases unmatched: 12. The CDR3 length is 15 residues. The CDR3 reads CASSPLPGLAEGQFF. For the CDR3, the DNA is TGTGCCAGCAGCCCGCTGCCGGGACTAGCGGAGGGGCAGTTCTTC.

The rearrangement links TRBV2 to TRBJ2-7; a possible D gene is TRBD1 (6 bases). The germline gives CDR1 SNHLY, CDR2 FYNNEI. The CDR3 has 13 amino acids. Trimming left V 7 bases short and J 2 bases short, with 12 bases between. The CDR3 bases are TGTGCCAGCAAGCAGGGGACACCCTACGAGCAGTACTTC. Translated, it gives CASKQGTPYEQYF. The full variable domain, completed using reference TRBV2 and TRBJ2-7, is EPEVTQTPSHQVTQMGQEVILRCVPISNHLYFYWYRQILGQKVEFLVSFYNNEISEKSEIFDDQFSVERPDGSNFTLKIRSTKLEDSAMYFCASKQGTPYEQYFGPGTRLTVT.

The chain employs TRBV19 and TRBJ2-3; D is perhaps TRBD1 (6 bases). CDR3 size: 14 residues. The germline V gene encodes CDR1 LNHDA and CDR2 SQIVND (reference sequence). Trimming shortened V by 5 bases and J by 0 bases, and 9 bases separated the two germline ends. CDR3 coding DNA: TGTGCCAGTAGTGCCGACAGGAGCACAGATACGCAGTATTTT. As protein: CASSADRSTDTQYF.

The chain couples TRBV3-1 (or the pseudogene TRBV3-2) to TRBJ1-2, with a tentative D call TRBD1 (5 bases). The CDR3 length is 13 residues. Germline CDR1 is LGHDT and CDR2 is YNNKEL (reference sequence). With 0 bases removed from V and 7 bases from J, the gap between germline ends came to 9 bases. The CDR3 spells CASSQDRDGGYTF. The CDR3 DNA sequence: TGTGCCAGCAGCCAAGACAGGGACGGTGGCTACACCTTC.

The CDR3 reads CASSPGKGLPNYGYTF. The DNA of the CDR3 is TGCGCCAGCAGCCCCGGGAAAGGGCTTCCTAACTATGGCTACACCTTC. The chain carries TRBV5-1 and TRBJ1-2, with D unresolved. In germline, CDR1 is SGHRS, CDR2 YFSETQ. The CDR3 length is 16 residues. Trimming took 4 bases from V and 0 from J, leaving 16 bases between them.

The chain recombines TRBV5-1 with TRBJ2-7; D possibly corresponds to TRBD2 (5 bases). The CDR3 runs to 14 residues. Per germline, CDR1 SGHRS and CDR2 YFSETQ. V shed 1 base and J shed 4 bases, with 12 bases lying between them. The CDR3 coding sequence is TGCGCCAGCAGCTTGAGGGATGGAGGATACGAGCAGTACTTC. It specifies CASSLRDGGYEQYF. Together with reference TRBV5-1 and TRBJ2-7, the CDR3 gives the full variable domain: KAGVTQTPRYLIKTRGQQVTLSCSPISGHRSVSWYQQTPGQGLQFLFEYFSETQRNKGNFPGRFSGRQFSNSRSEMNVSTLELGDSALYLCASSLRDGGYEQYFGPGTRLTVT.

The V call is TRBV6-5, the J call TRBJ2-7, with D possibly being TRBD1 or TRBD2 (5 bases each). The V end was cut by 6 bases, the J end by 2 bases, with 5 bases between. The CDR3 extends over 11 amino acids. Germline V gene data show CDR1 as MNHEY and CDR2 as SVGAGI. CDR3 protein: CASRGPYEQYF. The CDR3 DNA is TGTGCCAGCAGGGGACCCTACGAGCAGTACTTC.

This clone appeared once. The chain carries TRBV28 and TRBJ1-5; 8 nucleotides align to TRBD1. The CDR3 is 14 residues long. The germline gives CDR1 MDHEN, CDR2 SYDVKM. After removal of 5 bases from V and 4 bases from J, the junction contained 4 bases not matched to a gene. CDR3 residues: CASSVGQGNQPQHF. The CDR3 nucleotides are TGTGCCAGCAGTGTCGGACAGGGAAATCAGCCCCAGCATTTT.

The J gene is TRBJ2-7, the V gene TRBV4-3, with 11 bases aligning to TRBD1. This CDR3 is built from 17 residues. Losses at the gene ends were 0 bases for V and 4 bases for J; bases not matched to a gene: 8. Looked up from germline, CDR1 is LGHNA and CDR2 is YSLEER. The CDR3 here is CASSQDARTGGFYEQYF. The CDR3 coding sequence is TGCGCCAGCAGCCAAGATGCCCGGACAGGGGGCTTTTACGAGCAGTACTTC.

This clone was seen just once. The chain employs TRBV7-2 and TRBJ2-7, with 10 bases fitting TRBD2. Germline-derived CDR1 and CDR2 are SGHTA and FQGNSA. V dropped 4 bases and J dropped 3; count of bases not matched to a gene: 9. The CDR3 contains 16 residues. The DNA for the CDR3 is TGTGCCAGCAGCTCCAGGTCTAGCGGGAGTAGCTACGAGCAGTACTTC. It codes for CASSSRSSGSSYEQYF.

V gene TRBV6-5 combines with J gene TRBJ1-2; D unresolved. This CDR3 comprises 15 residues. The V end was cut by 0 bases, the J end by 3 bases, with 11 bases between. The germline gives CDR1 MNHEY, CDR2 SVGAGI. Here the CDR3 reads CASSYSGPGYYGYTF. The CDR3 DNA is TGTGCCAGCAGTTACTCGGGCCCGGGGTACTATGGCTACACCTTC.

V and J are TRBV28 and TRBJ2-7; TRBD2 is a possible D gene (7 bases). The ends were cut back, 4 bases at V and 2 bases at J, with 21 bases in the middle. Germline V gene sequence: CDR1 MDHEN, CDR2 SYDVKM. The CDR3 is made up of 17 amino acids. CDR3 bases: TGTGCCAGCAGTTCACCCCCCTGGGACTACAGGGCCTACGAGCAGTACTTC. Amino acids: CASSSPPWDYRAYEQYF.